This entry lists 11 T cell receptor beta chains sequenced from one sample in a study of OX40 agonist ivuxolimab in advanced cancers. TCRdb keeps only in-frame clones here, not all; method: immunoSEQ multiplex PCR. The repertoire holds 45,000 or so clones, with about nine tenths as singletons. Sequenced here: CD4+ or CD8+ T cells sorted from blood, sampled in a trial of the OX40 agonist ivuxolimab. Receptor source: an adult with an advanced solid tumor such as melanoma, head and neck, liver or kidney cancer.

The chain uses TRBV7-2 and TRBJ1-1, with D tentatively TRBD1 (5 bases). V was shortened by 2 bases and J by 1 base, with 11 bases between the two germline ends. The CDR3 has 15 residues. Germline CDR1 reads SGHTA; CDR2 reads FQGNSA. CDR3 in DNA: TGTGCCAGCAGCTTAACCAGGGTCAGGAACACTGAAGCTTTCTTT. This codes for CASSLTRVRNTEAFF.

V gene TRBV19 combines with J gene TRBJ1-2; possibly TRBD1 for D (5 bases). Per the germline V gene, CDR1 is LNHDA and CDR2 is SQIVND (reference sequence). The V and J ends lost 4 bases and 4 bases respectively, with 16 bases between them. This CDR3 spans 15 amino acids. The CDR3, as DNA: TGTGCCAGTAGTACGGGGTTTCGGGGGTCCTATGGCTACACCTTC. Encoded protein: CASSTGFRGSYGYTF.

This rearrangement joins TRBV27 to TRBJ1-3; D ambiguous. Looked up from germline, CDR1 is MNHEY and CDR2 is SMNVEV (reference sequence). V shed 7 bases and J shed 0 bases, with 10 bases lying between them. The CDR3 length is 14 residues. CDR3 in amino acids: CASKTMHSGNTIYF. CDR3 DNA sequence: TGTGCCAGCAAAACAATGCACTCTGGAAACACCATATATTTT.

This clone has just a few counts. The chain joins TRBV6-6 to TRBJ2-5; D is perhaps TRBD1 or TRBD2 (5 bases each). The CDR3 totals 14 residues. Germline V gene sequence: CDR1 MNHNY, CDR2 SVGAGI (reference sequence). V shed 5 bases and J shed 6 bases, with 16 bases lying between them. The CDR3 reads CASSPPLGDQTQYF. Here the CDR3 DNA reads TGTGCCAGCAGTCCGCCGTTGGGGGACCAGACCCAGTACTTC.

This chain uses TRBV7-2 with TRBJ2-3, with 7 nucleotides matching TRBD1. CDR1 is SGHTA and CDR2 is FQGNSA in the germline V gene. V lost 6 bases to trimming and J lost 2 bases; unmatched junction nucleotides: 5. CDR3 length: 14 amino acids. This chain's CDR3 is CASRIGQATDTQYF. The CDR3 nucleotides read TGTGCCAGCAGGATCGGACAGGCCACAGATACGCAGTATTTT.

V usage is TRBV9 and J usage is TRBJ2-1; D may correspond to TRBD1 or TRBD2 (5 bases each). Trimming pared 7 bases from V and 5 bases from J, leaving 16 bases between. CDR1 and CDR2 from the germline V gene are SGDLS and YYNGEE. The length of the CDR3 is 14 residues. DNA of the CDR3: TGTGCCAGCGCCGGGACCTCGGGTGACAATGAGCAGTTCTTC. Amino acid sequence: CASAGTSGDNEQFF.

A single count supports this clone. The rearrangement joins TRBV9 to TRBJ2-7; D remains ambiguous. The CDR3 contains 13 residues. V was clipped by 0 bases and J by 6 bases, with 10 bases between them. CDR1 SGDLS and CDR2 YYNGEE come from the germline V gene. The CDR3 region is CASSVGPLGEQYF. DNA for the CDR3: TGTGCCAGCAGCGTAGGGCCCCTTGGCGAGCAGTACTTC.

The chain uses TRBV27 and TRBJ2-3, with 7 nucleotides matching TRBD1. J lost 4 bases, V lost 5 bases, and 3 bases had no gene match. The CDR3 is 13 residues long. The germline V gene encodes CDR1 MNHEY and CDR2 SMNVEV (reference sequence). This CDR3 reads CASSKTGPDTQYF. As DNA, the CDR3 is TGTGCCAGCAGTAAGACAGGGCCAGATACGCAGTATTTT.

CDR3 in DNA: TGTGCCAGCAGTGGTCAAGGGATTGAAGAGACCCAGTACTTC. Protein sequence: CASSGQGIEETQYF. The V call is TRBV2, the J call TRBJ2-5; D gene ambiguous. Trimming stripped 4 bases from V and 3 bases from J, with 12 bases between. Germline CDR1 and CDR2: SNHLY and FYNNEI. The CDR3 length is 14 residues.

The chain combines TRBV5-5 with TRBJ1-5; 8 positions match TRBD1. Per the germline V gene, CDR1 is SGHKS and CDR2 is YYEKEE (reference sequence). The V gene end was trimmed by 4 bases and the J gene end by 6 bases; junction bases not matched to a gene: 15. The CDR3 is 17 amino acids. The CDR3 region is CASSPDGQGPPGQPQHF. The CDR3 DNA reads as TGTGCCAGCAGCCCGGACGGACAGGGACCTCCGGGTCAGCCCCAGCATTTT.

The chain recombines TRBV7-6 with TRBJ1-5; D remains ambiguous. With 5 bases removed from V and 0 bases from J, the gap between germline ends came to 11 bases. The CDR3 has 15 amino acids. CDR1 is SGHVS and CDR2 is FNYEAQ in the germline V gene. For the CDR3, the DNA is TGTGCCAGCAGCCAGCTATTGGGTAGCAATCAGCCCCAGCATTTT. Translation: CASSQLLGSNQPQHF.